This T cell receptor beta chain was found in a study of cytomegalovirus exposure and HLA in healthy donors. In the study overall: In a previous analysis, 95 million to 130 million unique TCR beta sequences were found from roughly 180 million T cells.

Only one count was recorded for this clone. Its antigen is still unknown. Donors sampled were nominally healthy, though unrecorded immune exposures were likely. A multiplex PCR was run with 60 Vbeta primers and 13 Jbeta primers. TCRdb's copy holds only in-frame clones and misses some; the assay was immunoSEQ multiplex PCR. The sample has under 200,000 clones, roughly 80% seen once. Study-wide findings and caveats: Some V segments, TRBV6-2 and TRBV6-3 among them, were indistinguishable and were therefore excluded. In a later analysis, a missense DCLRE1C variant was linked to TCR beta V- and J-gene trimming.

V trimming: 1 base; J trimming: 7 bases; junction bases outside the gene matches: 6. The CDR3 runs to 15 residues. Per the germline V gene, CDR1 is LNHDA and CDR2 is SQIVND (reference sequence). V usage is TRBV19 and J usage is TRBJ2-1, with 8 bases that match TRBD2. The sequence was obtained from a middle-aged woman in good health and CMV-seropositive. The sequencing input was PBMCs. CDR3 sequence: CASSIGTSGVNEQFF. In nucleotides, the CDR3 is TGTGCCAGTAGTATAGGTACTAGCGGAGTAAATGAGCAGTTCTTC.